This T cell receptor beta chain was obtained from a study of cytomegalovirus exposure and HLA in healthy donors. PCR was performed using 60 Vbeta and 13 Jbeta primers. Generated by immunoSEQ multiplex PCR, the TCRdb table keeps only in-frame clones and is missing some. The table has 240,000 or so clones, 82% seen once. A remark on this clone: A read error may account for a junction end that differs from germline.

The CDR3 is made up of 13 amino acids. Germline V gene lookup returns CDR1 SEHNR and CDR2 FQNEAQ (reference sequence). The receptor was isolated from a woman aged 40 to 55 in good health and CMV-seropositive. Sequenced input: PBMCs. The chain couples TRBV7-9 to TRBJ1-2, with D hard to call. This CDR3 reads CSSSLGQFYGYTF. CDR3 sequence (DNA): TGTTCCAGCAGCTTGGGCCAGTTCTATGGCTACACCTTC.